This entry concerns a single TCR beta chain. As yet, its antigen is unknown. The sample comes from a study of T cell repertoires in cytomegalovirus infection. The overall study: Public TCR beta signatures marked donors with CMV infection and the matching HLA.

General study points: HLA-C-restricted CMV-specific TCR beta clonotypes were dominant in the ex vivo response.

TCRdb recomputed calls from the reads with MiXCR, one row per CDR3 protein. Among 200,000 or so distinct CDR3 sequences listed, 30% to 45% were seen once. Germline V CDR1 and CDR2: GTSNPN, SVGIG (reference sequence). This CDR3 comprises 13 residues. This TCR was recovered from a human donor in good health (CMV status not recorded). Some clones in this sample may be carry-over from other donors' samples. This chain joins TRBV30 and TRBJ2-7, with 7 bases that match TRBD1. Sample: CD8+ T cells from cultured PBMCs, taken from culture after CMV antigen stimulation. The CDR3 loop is CAKIDRDTYEQYF. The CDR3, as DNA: TGTGCGAAAATCGACAGGGACACCTACGAGCAGTACTTC.